These T cell receptor beta chains were read from a single sample in a study of blood T cell repertoires in COVID-19. The method was immunoSEQ multiplex PCR; TCRdb's version includes in-frame clones alone and lacks a portion of them. The sample includes around 280,000 clones, about nine tenths of them seen just once. The sequenced material came from PBMCs or T cells enriched from blood (not recorded which). The receptors stem from a woman aged 40 to 50 who had recovered from COVID-19. The CDR3 runs from the conserved cysteine through the conserved F or W. Fields, in order: D gene, clone size, J gene, V gene, CDR3 protein, CDR3 DNA. The D gene is left open where the match is weak. Not all rows give a size; the values are once, few, many and, for expanded clones, a class.

NA,NA,TRBJ1-2,TRBV7-9,CASSLLRGMDYGYTF,TGTGCCAGCAGCTTACTCCGGGGGATGGACTATGGCTACACCTTC
NA,NA,TRBJ2-1,TRBV7-9,CASSLTQREQFF,TGTGCCAGCAGCTTAACTCAACGAGAGCAGTTCTTC
NA,NA,TRBJ2-7,TRBV12-5,CASGSFLEQYF,TGTGCTAGTGGTTCCTTTCTGGAGCAGTACTTC
TRBD1,NA,TRBJ1-2,TRBV5-4,CASSGTGGNYGYTF,TGTGCCAGCAGCGGGACAGGGGGCAACTATGGCTACACCTTC
TRBD2,NA,TRBJ2-1,TRBV2,CASSREARERNEQFF,TGTGCCAGCAGCCGGGAGGCGCGGGAGCGTAATGAGCAGTTCTTC
NA,NA,TRBJ2-6,TRBV5-4,CASSPDRGSANVLTF,TGTGCCAGCAGCCCCGACCGGGGGTCAGCCAACGTCCTGACTTTC
NA,NA,TRBJ2-7,TRBV25-1,CASSVQGYEQYF,TGTGCCAGCAGTGTACAGGGTTACGAGCAGTACTTC
TRBD1,once,TRBJ2-1,TRBV27,CASRTGTSPYNEQFF,TGTGCCAGCAGGACAGGGACCAGCCCTTACAATGAGCAGTTCTTC
TRBD1,NA,TRBJ1-5,TRBV19,CASSQGTGRNQPQHF,TGTGCCAGTAGCCAAGGGACAGGGCGTAATCAGCCCCAGCATTTT
TRBD1,NA,TRBJ2-1,TRBV7-9,CASSRDRGYNEQFF,TGTGCCAGCAGCCGGGACAGGGGGTACAATGAGCAGTTCTTC
NA,NA,TRBJ1-3,TRBV5-6,CASSTRTAGNTIYF,TGTGCCAGCAGCACCAGGACGGCGGGGAACACCATATATTTT
NA,NA,TRBJ2-7,TRBV30,CAWSASSFREQYF,TGTGCCTGGAGTGCCTCTAGCTTTCGCGAGCAGTACTTC
TRBD1,NA,TRBJ1-1,TRBV12-3/TRBV12-4,CASSRIPGQKAFF,TGTGCCAGCAGCCGCATACCGGGACAGAAAGCTTTCTTT
TRBD1,NA,TRBJ1-2,TRBV2,CASQPDRQNYGYTF,TGTGCCAGTCAACCGGACAGGCAGAACTATGGCTACACCTTC
NA,few,TRBJ2-2,TRBV30,CACKGGAVELFF,TGTGCCTGCAAAGGGGGGGCGGTGGAGCTGTTTTTT
NA,NA,TRBJ2-3,TRBV15,CATSRDNRYTDTQYF,TGTGCCACCAGCAGAGATAATAGATACACAGATACGCAGTATTTT
NA,NA,TRBJ2-5,TRBV5-6,CASSLRGNGETQYF,TGTGCCAGCAGCCTCAGGGGAAACGGTGAGACCCAGTACTTC
NA,NA,TRBJ1-5,TRBV30,CAWSSGVGNQPQHF,TGTGCCTGGAGTAGCGGGGTAGGAAATCAGCCCCAGCATTTT
TRBD1,NA,TRBJ1-1,TRBV7-8,CASSLGQEASEAFF,TGTGCCAGCAGCTTGGGACAGGAGGCCTCTGAAGCTTTCTTT